This T cell receptor (beta chain) was documented in a study of blood T cell repertoires in COVID-19. In the original analysis: Amplification of reference gene primers was used by the study to estimate nucleated cell counts. Sequenced by immunoSEQ multiplex PCR; TCRdb stores in-frame clones only, minus some. V, J and clone size derive from that table, while D and trimming were established from the DNA sequence. The data hold about 180,000 clones, with 81% observed a single time. The CDR3 is 15 amino acids. V dropped 4 bases and J dropped 9 bases, with 19 bases sitting between them. From germline, CDR1 is MDHEN and CDR2 SYDVKM.

The chain couples TRBV28 to TRBJ2-4; D perhaps matches TRBD1 (8 bases). Material for sequencing was PBMCs or T cells enriched from blood (not recorded which). The TCR comes from a woman aged 40 to 55 with acute COVID-19. The CDR3 protein is CASSSGQGGQGIQYF. For the CDR3, the DNA is TGTGCCAGCAGTTCCGGACAGGGAGGGCAGGGCATTCAGTACTTC.